This entry features one T cell receptor (beta chain) sequence. In the source study's methods: How many nucleated cells were present was estimated from reference gene primer amplification. The data were produced by immunoSEQ multiplex PCR, yet TCRdb's version contains in-frame clones alone and is incomplete. V and J calls and clone size come straight from that table; D and trimming were deduced from the DNA. The sample yields 150,000 to 200,000 clones, around 82% seen once. The data were taken from a study of blood T cell repertoires in COVID-19. Study background: Acute and convalescent COVID-19 specimens originated in the United States, Italy and Spain. The cDNA or gDNA used as material had been derived from T cells, B-cell-depleted T cells, or PBMCs.

Trimming cost V 4 bases and J 0 bases; bases outside gene matches: 7. This CDR3 has 16 amino acids. Germline CDR1 and CDR2: ENHRY and SYGVKD. The clonotype was recovered from a woman aged 55-75 years with acute COVID-19. The sequenced sample consisted of PBMCs or T cells enriched from blood (not recorded which). This chain connects TRBV10-3 to TRBJ1-2; 8 nucleotides line up with TRBD1. CDR3 sequence: CAISVGQGASNYGYTF. CDR3 nucleotide sequence: TGTGCCATCAGTGTCGGACAGGGAGCTTCTAACTATGGCTACACCTTC.